These 14 T cell receptor beta chains share one sample of origin, sequenced in a study of blood T cell repertoires in COVID-19 (dated by TCRdb to 2018 to 2020). Library preparation was by the immunoSEQ multiplex PCR assay. TCRdb provides this immuneACCESS table in a form limited to in-frame rearrangements. Some clones are lacking; in checked studies, under half of them reflect an unresolved V gene, and why the rest are absent is not known. Within this sample are hundreds of thousands of clones, with approximately 85% of them counted one time only. The top ten clonotypes cover 5.1% of the sample. Material for sequencing was peripheral blood. The source of these receptors is a man aged 50-60 years with active or convalescent COVID-19.

The rearrangement joins TRBV14 to TRBJ2-3, with D unclear. The length of the CDR3 is 16 residues. Germline CDR1 and CDR2: SGHDN and FVKESK. V dropped 3 bases and J dropped 1 base, with 14 bases sitting between them. CDR3 bases: TGTGCCAGCAGCCAGTTAGGTAGCTTAGGCACAGATACGCAGTATTTT. Amino acids: CASSQLGSLGTDTQYF.

The rearrangement joins TRBV19 to TRBJ2-7, with 7 positions matching TRBD2. Trimming cost V 3 bases and J 2 bases; bases outside gene matches: 4. The CDR3 has 14 residues. Germline V gene data show CDR1 as LNHDA and CDR2 as SQIVND (reference sequence). DNA of the CDR3: TGTGCCAGTAGTATGGGGGGGGAAGCCTACGAGCAGTACTTC. Translated: CASSMGGEAYEQYF.

This CDR3 is CASALVDQETQYF. CDR3 sequence (DNA): TGCGCCAGTGCACTAGTGGACCAAGAGACCCAGTACTTC. The V and J genes are TRBV4-1 and TRBJ2-5; D is perhaps TRBD2 (5 bases). V dropped 9 bases and J dropped 0 bases, with 11 bases sitting between them. The germline CDR1 and CDR2 sequences are MGHRA and YSYEKL. The CDR3 covers 13 residues.

The gene calls are TRBV21-1 and TRBJ1-5. TRBV21-1 is a documented pseudogene. This CDR3 contains 13 residues. The CDR3 bases are TGTGCCAGCAGCACGCCCCACGCGTGGCCCCAGCATTTT. Its protein product is CASSTPHAWPQHF.

The genes are TRBV7-2 and TRBJ2-7; 8 bases are a match to TRBD1. V trimming: 7 bases; J trimming: 5 bases; junction bases outside the gene matches: 16. The CDR3 is 16 residues long. CDR1 is SGHTA, CDR2 FQGNSA, per germline. CDR3: CASIQRGTGRVDEQYF. For the CDR3, the DNA is TGTGCCAGCATCCAAAGGGGGACAGGTCGTGTGGACGAGCAGTACTTC.

The chain recombines TRBV7-2 with TRBJ2-1, with D uncertain. The CDR3 covers 16 residues. The germline gives CDR1 SGHTA, CDR2 FQGNSA. With 3 bases removed from V and 0 bases from J, the gap between germline ends came to 12 bases. The CDR3 coding sequence is TGTGCCAGCAGCTTCTTACTGGTGAGCTCCTACAATGAGCAGTTCTTC. This sequence encodes CASSFLLVSSYNEQFF. Based on the CDR3 plus reference TRBV7-2 and TRBJ2-1, the full variable domain is GAGVSQSPSNKVTEKGKDVELRCDPISGHTALYWYRQSLGQGLEFLIYFQGNSAPDKSGLPSDRFSAERTGGSVSTLTIQRTQQEDSAVYLCASSFLLVSSYNEQFFGPGTRLTVL.

There are many counts of this clone. The chain combines TRBV6-4 with TRBJ1-1, with 8 bases matching TRBD1. The CDR3 totals 13 residues. V gave up 4 bases and J gave up 3 bases; unmatched junction bases: 1. CDR1 is MRHNA and CDR2 is SNTAGT in the germline V gene. The CDR3, as DNA: TGTGCCAGCAGTGCACAGGGGGACACTGAAGCTTTCTTT. Translating gives CASSAQGDTEAFF.

V gene TRBV4-1 combines with J gene TRBJ2-7; perhaps TRBD2 as D (7 bases). From germline, CDR1 is MGHRA and CDR2 YSYEKL. The CDR3 totals 17 residues. V lost 4 bases and J lost 3, with 22 bases in between. The CDR3 DNA reads TGCGCCAGCAGCCCGAGCGTAGGCGGGAGAGGGGGCTACGAGCAGTACTTC. Translating gives CASSPSVGGRGGYEQYF.

The CDR3 DNA sequence: TGTGCCAGCAGCTTAGGTCCAGGGCCTGGAAACACCATATATTTT. Translation gives CASSLGPGPGNTIYF. The V and J genes are TRBV7-7 and TRBJ1-3; a possible D gene is TRBD1 (5 bases). The V end was cut by 1 base, the J end by 2 bases, with 9 bases between. Germline CDR1 SSHAT, CDR2 FNYEAQ (reference sequence). CDR3 length equals 15 residues.

The chain joins TRBV3-1 (or the pseudogene TRBV3-2) to TRBJ2-7; tentative D call: TRBD2 (5 bases). CDR1 is LGHDT, CDR2 YNNKEL, per germline (reference sequence). This CDR3 is 17 amino acids long. The V and J ends lost 1 base and 2 bases respectively, with 18 bases between them. For the CDR3, the DNA is TGTGCCAGCAGCCAAGGAGGGCCCGCCAGATTCCCCTACGAGCAGTACTTC. Translating gives CASSQGGPARFPYEQYF.

The chain has TRBV27 and TRBJ1-5; D is unclear. This CDR3 is built from 14 residues. The V gene's germline CDR1 is MNHEY and CDR2 SMNVEV (reference sequence). Trimming shortened V by 2 bases and J by 0 bases, and 5 bases separated the two germline ends. Here the CDR3 reads CASSLEASNQPQHF. The CDR3 nucleotides read TGTGCCAGCAGTTTAGAGGCTAGCAATCAGCCCCAGCATTTT.

The chain is built from TRBV9 and TRBJ2-3; 7 bases agree with TRBD2. The V segment lost 4 bases and the J segment 2 bases; nucleotides outside the gene matches: 4. The length of the CDR3 is 14 residues. Per germline, CDR1 SGDLS and CDR2 YYNGEE. This chain's CDR3 is CASSPSGTTDTQYF. The CDR3 coding sequence is TGTGCCAGCAGCCCGAGCGGGACCACAGATACGCAGTATTTT.

This chain connects TRBV5-8 to TRBJ1-3; a weak D match, TRBD1 (6 bases). The CDR3 covers 17 residues. CDR1 and CDR2 from the germline V gene are SGHTS and YDEGEE. With 4 bases removed from V and 4 bases from J, the gap between germline ends came to 21 bases. The CDR3 here is CASSQRDILRTGNTIYF. In DNA, the CDR3 is TGTGCCAGCAGCCAAAGGGACATCCTACGGACCGGAAACACCATATATTTT.

The CDR3 DNA follows: TGTGCCAGCAGCCAAGACACAGGGCGTTCACCCCTCCACTTT. Residues: CASSQDTGRSPLHF. The chain combines TRBV3-1 (or the pseudogene TRBV3-2) with TRBJ1-6; D might be TRBD1 (6 bases). The germline CDR1 and CDR2 sequences are LGHDT and YNNKEL (reference sequence). The CDR3 spans 14 residues. V was cut by 0 bases and J by 9 bases, with 9 bases left in between.